The sequence of this T cell receptor beta chain was determined in a study of Ad26.COV2.S vaccination and SARS-CoV-2 variants. Clones were sequenced by immunoSEQ multiplex PCR, and TCRdb holds only the in-frame ones, with some missing. This table has around 140,000 clones, 86% appearing once. Germline values: CDR1 MDHEN, CDR2 SYDVKM. The ends lost 6 bases at V and 0 bases at J; junction bases unmatched: 4. The CDR3 runs to 15 residues. This chain joins TRBV28 and TRBJ1-3, with TRBD1 matching over 8 bases. The origin of this receptor is a human donor who had recovered from COVID-19. Sequencing used peripheral blood, obtained after recovery from COVID-19. CDR3 DNA: TGTGCCAGCAGCTGGACAGGGCTCTCTGGAAACACCATATATTTT. This gives the protein CASSWTGLSGNTIYF.